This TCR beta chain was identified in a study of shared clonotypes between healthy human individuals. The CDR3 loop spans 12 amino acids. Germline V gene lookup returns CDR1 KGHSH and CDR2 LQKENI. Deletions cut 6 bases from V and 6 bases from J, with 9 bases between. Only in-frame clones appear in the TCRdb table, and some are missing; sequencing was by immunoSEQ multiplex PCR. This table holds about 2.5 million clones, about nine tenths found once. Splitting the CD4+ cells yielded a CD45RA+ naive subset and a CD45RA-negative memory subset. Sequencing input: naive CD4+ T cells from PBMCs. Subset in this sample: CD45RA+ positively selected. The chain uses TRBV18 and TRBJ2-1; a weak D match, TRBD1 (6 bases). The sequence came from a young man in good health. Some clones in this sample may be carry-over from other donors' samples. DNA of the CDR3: TGTGCCAGCTCGTCCAGGGGCAATGAGCAGTTCTTC. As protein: CASSSRGNEQFF.